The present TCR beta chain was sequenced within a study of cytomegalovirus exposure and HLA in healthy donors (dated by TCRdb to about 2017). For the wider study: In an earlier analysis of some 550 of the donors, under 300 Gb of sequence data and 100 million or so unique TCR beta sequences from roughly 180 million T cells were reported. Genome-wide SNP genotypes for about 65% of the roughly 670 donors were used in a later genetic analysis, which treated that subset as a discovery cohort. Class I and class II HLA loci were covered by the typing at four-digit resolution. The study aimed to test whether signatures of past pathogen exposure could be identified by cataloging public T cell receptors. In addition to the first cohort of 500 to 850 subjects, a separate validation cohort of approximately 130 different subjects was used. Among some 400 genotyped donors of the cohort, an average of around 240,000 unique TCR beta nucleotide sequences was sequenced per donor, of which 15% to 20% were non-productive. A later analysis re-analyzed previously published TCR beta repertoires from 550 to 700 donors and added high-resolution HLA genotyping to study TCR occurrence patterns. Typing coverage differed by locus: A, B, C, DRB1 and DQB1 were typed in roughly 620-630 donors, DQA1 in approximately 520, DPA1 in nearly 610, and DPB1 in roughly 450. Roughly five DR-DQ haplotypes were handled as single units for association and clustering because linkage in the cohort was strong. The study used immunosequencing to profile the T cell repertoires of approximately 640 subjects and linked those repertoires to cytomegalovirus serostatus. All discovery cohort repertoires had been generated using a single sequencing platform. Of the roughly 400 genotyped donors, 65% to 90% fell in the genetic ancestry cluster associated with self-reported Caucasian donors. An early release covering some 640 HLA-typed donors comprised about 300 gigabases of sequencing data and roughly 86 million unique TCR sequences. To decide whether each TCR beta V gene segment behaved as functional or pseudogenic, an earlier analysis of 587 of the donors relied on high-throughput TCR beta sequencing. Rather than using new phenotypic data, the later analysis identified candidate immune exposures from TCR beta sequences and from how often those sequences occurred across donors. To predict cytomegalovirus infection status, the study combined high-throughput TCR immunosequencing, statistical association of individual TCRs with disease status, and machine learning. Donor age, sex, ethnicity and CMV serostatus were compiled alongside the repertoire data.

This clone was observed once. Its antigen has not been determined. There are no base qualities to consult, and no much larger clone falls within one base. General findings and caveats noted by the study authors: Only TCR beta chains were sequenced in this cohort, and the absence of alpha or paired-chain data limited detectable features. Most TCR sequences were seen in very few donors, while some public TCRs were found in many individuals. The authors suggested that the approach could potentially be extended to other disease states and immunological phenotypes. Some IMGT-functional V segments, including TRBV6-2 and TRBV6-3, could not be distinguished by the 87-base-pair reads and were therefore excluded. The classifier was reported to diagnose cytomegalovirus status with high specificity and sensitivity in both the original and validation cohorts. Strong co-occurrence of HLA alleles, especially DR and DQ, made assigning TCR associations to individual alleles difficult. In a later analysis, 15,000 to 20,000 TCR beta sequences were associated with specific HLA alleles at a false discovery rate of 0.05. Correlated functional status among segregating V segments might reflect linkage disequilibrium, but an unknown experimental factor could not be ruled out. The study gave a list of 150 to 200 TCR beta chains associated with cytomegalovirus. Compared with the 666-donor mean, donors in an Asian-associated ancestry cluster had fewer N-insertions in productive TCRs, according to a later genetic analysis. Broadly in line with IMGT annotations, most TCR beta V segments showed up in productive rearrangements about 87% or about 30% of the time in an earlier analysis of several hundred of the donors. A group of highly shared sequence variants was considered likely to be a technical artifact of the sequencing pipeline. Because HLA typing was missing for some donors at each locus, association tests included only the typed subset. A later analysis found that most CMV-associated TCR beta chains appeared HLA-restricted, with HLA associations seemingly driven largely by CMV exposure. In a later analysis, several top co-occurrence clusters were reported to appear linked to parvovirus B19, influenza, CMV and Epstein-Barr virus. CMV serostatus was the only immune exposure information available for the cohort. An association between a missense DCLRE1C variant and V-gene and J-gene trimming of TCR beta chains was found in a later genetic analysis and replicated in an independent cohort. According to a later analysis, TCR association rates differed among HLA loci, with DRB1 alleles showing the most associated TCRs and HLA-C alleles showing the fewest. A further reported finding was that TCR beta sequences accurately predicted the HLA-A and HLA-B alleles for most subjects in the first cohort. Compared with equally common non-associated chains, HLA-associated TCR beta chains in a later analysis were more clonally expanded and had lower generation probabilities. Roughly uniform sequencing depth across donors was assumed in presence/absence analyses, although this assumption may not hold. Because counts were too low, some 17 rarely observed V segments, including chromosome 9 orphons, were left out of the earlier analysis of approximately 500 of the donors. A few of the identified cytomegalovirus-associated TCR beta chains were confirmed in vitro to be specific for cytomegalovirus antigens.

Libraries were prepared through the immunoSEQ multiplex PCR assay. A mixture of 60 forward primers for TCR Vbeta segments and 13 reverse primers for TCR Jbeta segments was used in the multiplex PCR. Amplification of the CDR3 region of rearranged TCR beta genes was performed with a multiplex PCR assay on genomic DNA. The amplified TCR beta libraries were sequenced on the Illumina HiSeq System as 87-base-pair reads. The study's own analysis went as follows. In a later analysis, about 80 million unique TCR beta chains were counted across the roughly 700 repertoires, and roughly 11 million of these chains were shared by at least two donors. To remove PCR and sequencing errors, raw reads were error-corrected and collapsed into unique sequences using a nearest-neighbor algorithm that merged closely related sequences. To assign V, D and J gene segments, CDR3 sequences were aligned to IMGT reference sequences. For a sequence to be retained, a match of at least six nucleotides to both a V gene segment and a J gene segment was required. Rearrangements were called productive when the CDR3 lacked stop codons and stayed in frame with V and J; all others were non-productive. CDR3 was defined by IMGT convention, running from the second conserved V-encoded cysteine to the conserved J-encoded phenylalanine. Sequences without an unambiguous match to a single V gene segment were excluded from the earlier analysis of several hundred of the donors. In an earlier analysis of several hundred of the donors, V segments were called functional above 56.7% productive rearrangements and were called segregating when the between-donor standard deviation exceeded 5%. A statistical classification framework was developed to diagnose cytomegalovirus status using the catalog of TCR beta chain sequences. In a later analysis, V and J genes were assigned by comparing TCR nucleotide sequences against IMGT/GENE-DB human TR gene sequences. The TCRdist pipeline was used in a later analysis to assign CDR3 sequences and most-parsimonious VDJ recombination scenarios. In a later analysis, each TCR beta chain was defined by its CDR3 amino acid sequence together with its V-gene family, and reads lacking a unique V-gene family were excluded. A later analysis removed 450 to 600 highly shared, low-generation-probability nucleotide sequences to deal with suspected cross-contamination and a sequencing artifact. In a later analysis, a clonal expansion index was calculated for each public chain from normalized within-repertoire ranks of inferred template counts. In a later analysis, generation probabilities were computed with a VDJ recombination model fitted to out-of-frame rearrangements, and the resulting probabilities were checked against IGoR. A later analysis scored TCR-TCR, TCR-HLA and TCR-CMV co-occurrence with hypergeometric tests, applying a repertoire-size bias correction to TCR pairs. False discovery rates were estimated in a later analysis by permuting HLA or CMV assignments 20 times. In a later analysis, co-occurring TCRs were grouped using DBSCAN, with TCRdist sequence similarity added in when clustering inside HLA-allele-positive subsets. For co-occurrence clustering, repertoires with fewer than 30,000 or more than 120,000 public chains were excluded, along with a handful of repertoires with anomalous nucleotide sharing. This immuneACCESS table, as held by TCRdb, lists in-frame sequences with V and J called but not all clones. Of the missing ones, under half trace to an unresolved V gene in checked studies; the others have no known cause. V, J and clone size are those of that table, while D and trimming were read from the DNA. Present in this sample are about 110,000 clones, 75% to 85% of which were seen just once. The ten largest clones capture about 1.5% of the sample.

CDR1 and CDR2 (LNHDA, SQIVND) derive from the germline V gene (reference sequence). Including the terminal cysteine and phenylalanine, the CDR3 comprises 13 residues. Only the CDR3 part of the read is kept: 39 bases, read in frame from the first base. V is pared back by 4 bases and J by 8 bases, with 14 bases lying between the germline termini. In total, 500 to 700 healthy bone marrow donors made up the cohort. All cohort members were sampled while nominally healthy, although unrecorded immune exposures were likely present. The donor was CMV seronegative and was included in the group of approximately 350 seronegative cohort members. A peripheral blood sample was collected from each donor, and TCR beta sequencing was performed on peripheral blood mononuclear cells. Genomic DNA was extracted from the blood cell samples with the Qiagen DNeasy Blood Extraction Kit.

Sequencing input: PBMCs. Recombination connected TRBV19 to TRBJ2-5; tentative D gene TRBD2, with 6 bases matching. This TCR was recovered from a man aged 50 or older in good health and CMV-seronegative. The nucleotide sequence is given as TGTGCCAGTAGTAGGACTACTGAATCAACCCAGTACTTC. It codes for CASSRTTESTQYF. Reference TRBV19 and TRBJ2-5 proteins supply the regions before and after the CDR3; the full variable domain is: DGGITQSPKYLFRKEGQNVTLSCEQNLNHDAMYWYRQDPGQGLRLIYYSQIVNDFQKGDIAEGYSVSREKKESFPLTVTSAQKNPTAFYLCASSRTTESTQYFGPGTRLLVL.